One sample yielded the 5 T cell receptor beta chains listed below, sequenced in a study of T cells in localized non-small cell lung cancer. Measured with immunoSEQ multiplex PCR; TCRdb has only the in-frame clones, and not every one. Of around 25,000 clones in the sample, around 88% were seen once. Material: peripheral blood, obtained before any cancer treatment. The receptors were sampled from a female donor over 55 with stage I lung adenocarcinoma.

The genes are TRBV5-8 and TRBJ2-1, with D unresolved. This CDR3 contains 14 residues. The V end was cut by 4 bases, the J end by 5 bases, with 13 bases between. CDR1 SGHTS and CDR2 YDEGEE come from the germline V gene. DNA for the CDR3: TGTGCCAGCAGCCGCCTTGTTGGCGACAATGAGCAGTTCTTC. Amino acids: CASSRLVGDNEQFF.

Here the CDR3 DNA reads TGTGCCAGCAGTTACTCATCGCAGGGTGGCACTGAAGCTTTCTTT. It yields the protein CASSYSSQGGTEAFF. The V gene is TRBV6-6, the J gene TRBJ1-1, with D tentatively TRBD1 (5 bases). The CDR3 length is 15 residues. Trimming took 0 bases from V and 4 from J, leaving 12 bases between them. CDR1 and CDR2 (germline): MNHNY, SVGAGI (reference sequence).

The V and J genes are TRBV30 and TRBJ2-7; 7 positions agree with TRBD1. The CDR3 length is 15 residues. Germline CDR1 reads GTSNPN; CDR2 reads SVGIG (reference sequence). Trimming took 2 bases from V and 9 from J; bases not matched to a gene: 16. CDR3 protein: CAWSMSGQDLSVQYF. The CDR3 DNA follows: TGTGCCTGGAGTATGAGCGGACAGGACCTAAGTGTGCAGTACTTC.

The chain couples TRBV5-1 to TRBJ1-2, with D possibly being TRBD1 (6 bases). CDR3 size: 15 residues. The germline V gene encodes CDR1 SGHRS and CDR2 YFSETQ. Trimming took 4 bases from V and 2 from J, leaving 15 bases between them. CDR3 in amino acids: CASSLTPTGNYGYTF. The CDR3 nucleotides are TGCGCCAGCAGCCTTACGCCCACAGGGAACTATGGCTACACCTTC.

This clone was counted a single time. J is TRBJ2-6 and V is TRBV5-1; a possible D gene is TRBD1 (5 bases). The germline V gene has CDR1 SGHRS and CDR2 YFSETQ. This CDR3 spans 15 amino acids. The ends were cut back, 7 bases at V and 0 bases at J, with 11 bases in the middle. CDR3: CASGTGNSGANVLTF. The CDR3 nucleotides read TGCGCCAGCGGAACAGGTAACTCTGGGGCCAACGTCCTGACTTTC.